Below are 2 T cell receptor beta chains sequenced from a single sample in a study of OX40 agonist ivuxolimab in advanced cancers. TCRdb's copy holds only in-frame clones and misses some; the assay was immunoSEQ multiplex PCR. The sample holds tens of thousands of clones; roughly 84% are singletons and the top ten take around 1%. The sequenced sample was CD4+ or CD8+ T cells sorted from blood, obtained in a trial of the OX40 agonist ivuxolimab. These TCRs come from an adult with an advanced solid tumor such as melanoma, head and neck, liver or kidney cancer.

The CDR3 protein is CASSINRWSNQPQHF. CDR3 nucleotides: TGTGCCAGTAGTATAAACAGATGGAGCAATCAGCCCCAGCATTTT. The chain links TRBV19 to TRBJ1-5; D gene uncertain. The CDR3 contains 15 residues. Germline loops: CDR1 LNHDA, CDR2 SQIVND (reference sequence). V lost 2 bases, J lost 1 base, and 9 bases lay in between.

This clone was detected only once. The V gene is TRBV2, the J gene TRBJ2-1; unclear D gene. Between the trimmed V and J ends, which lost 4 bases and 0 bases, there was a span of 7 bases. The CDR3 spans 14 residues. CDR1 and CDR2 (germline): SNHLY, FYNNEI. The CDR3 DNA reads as TGTGCCAGCAGTGCCGGGCCCTCCTACAATGAGCAGTTCTTC. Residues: CASSAGPSYNEQFF.